The rows below give T cell receptor beta chains drawn from one sample of a study of long-term antiretroviral therapy in people with HIV. Profiling relied on immunoSEQ multiplex PCR, and the TCRdb table lists in-frame clones only, not all of them. The sample has approximately 24,000 clones, approximately 86% seen once; the top ten hold 5% to 6.5%. Sequenced here: unsorted PBMCs, sampled around 4.6 years after starting antiretroviral therapy. The receptors were gathered from a man aged 25 to 40 with HIV. Each CDR3 is given with its conserved first and last residue. A D gene is named only where the DNA matches it firmly. The size field is filled for only some rows; it gives once, few, many or a size class.

-	TRBV5-1	-	TRBJ2-3	CASSLAPPDIYTDTQYF	TGCGCCAGCAGCTTGGCCCCTCCGGACATCTACACAGATACGCAGTATTTT
-	TRBV29-1	-	TRBJ1-2	CSVEDMLINYGYTF	TGCAGCGTTGAAGATATGTTGATTAACTATGGCTACACCTTC
-	TRBV7-9	-	TRBJ1-2	CASSLGNRDRYTF	TGTGCCAGCAGCTTAGGGAATAGGGACCGCTACACCTTC
-	TRBV19	-	TRBJ2-1	CASSIRFFGSNEQFF	TGTGCCAGTAGTATTCGGTTCTTCGGGAGCAATGAGCAGTTCTTC
-	TRBV4-1	-	TRBJ1-1	CASSQDSAPPINTEAFF	TGCGCCAGCAGCCAAGACTCTGCCCCGCCCATAAACACTGAAGCTTTCTTT
TRBD1	TRBV29-1	-	TRBJ1-1	CSGRAGQLNTEAFF	TGCAGCGGGCGAGCGGGACAGCTGAACACTGAAGCTTTCTTT
-	TRBV12-5	-	TRBJ1-2	CASGLEKGYTF	TGTGCTAGTGGTTTGGAAAAGGGCTACACCTTC
-	TRBV5-4	-	TRBJ2-2	CASSLAGGPVTGELFF	TGTGCCAGCAGCTTGGCGGGCGGGCCGGTCACCGGGGAGCTGTTTTTT
-	TRBV11-2	-	TRBJ1-2	CASSLTQGSYGYTF	TGTGCCAGCAGCTTAACCCAGGGTTCCTATGGCTACACCTTC
-	TRBV6-5	-	TRBJ2-5	CASSAPRGISETQYF	TGTGCCAGCAGTGCGCCCAGGGGTATTTCAGAGACCCAGTACTTC
-	TRBV18	-	TRBJ1-1	CASSLGRTANTEAFF	TGTGCCAGCTCCCTCGGGAGGACAGCGAACACTGAAGCTTTCTTT
-	TRBV5-1	-	TRBJ2-3	CASREGSTDTQYF	TGCGCCAGCAGAGAGGGGTCAACAGATACGCAGTATTTT
-	TRBV5-1	-	TRBJ2-5	CASSEIQGNQETQYF	TGCGCCAGCAGCGAGATCCAGGGAAACCAAGAGACCCAGTACTTC
-	TRBV6-6	once	TRBJ2-3	CASSRGAPSTDTQYF	TGTGCCAGCAGCCGGGGGGCCCCGAGCACAGATACGCAGTATTTT
TRBD1	TRBV7-2	-	TRBJ2-7	CASSGRNPGQGVEQYF	TGTGCCAGCAGCGGACGAAACCCGGGACAGGGGGTCGAGCAGTACTTC
-	TRBV6-1	-	TRBJ1-2	CASTGDTLGYTF	TGTGCCAGCACTGGGGACACTCTTGGCTACACCTTC
-	TRBV18	-	TRBJ2-3	CASSPEEGTDTQYF	TGTGCCAGCTCACCCGAGGAGGGAACAGATACGCAGTATTTT
TRBD2	TRBV28	once	TRBJ2-1	CASSLEAGGPYEQFF	TGTGCCAGCAGTTTGGAGGCGGGAGGGCCATATGAGCAGTTCTTC
-	TRBV5-1	-	TRBJ2-7	CASSLHGGLRGYEQYF	TGCGCCAGCAGCTTGCACGGCGGCCTTAGGGGCTACGAGCAGTACTTC
TRBD1	TRBV27	-	TRBJ2-7	CASSLSGTGEVEQYF	TGTGCCAGCAGTTTATCGGGGACAGGGGAGGTCGAGCAGTACTTC
TRBD2	TRBV4-1	-	TRBJ2-5	CASSLLSGEETQYF	TGCGCCAGCAGCCTCTTAAGCGGGGAAGAGACCCAGTACTTC
-	TRBV29-1	-	TRBJ2-7	CSVAGQTMGEQYF	TGCAGCGTAGCGGGACAGACGATGGGAGAGCAGTACTTC
-	TRBV4-1	-	TRBJ1-1	CASSQEGARTEAFF	TGCGCCAGCAGCCAAGAAGGCGCGCGGACTGAAGCTTTCTTT
-	TRBV11-2	-	TRBJ2-1	CASTHGNEQFF	TGTGCCAGCACCCACGGCAATGAGCAGTTCTTC
TRBD1	TRBV4-3	once	TRBJ2-3	CASSPGQGASDTQYF	TGCGCCAGCAGCCCAGGACAGGGGGCTTCAGATACGCAGTATTTT
-	TRBV7-2	-	TRBJ2-7	CASRFNHLSPYEQYF	TGTGCCAGCAGATTCAACCATCTCAGCCCCTACGAGCAGTACTTC
-	TRBV7-8	once	TRBJ1-2	CASSFRPPGANYGYTF	TGTGCCAGCAGCTTTCGGCCGCCAGGGGCCAACTATGGCTACACCTTC
-	TRBV7-8	-	TRBJ1-1	CASSLVEGAGTEAFF	TGTGCCAGCAGCTTAGTGGAGGGAGCGGGGACTGAAGCTTTCTTT
TRBD2	TRBV6-5	-	TRBJ2-1	CASSQETSGRDEQFF	TGTGCCAGCAGTCAGGAGACTAGCGGGAGGGATGAGCAGTTCTTC
-	TRBV15	-	TRBJ2-6	CATSRISGANVLTF	TGTGCCACCAGCAGGATCTCTGGGGCCAACGTCCTGACTTTC
-	TRBV15	-	TRBJ1-5	CATSREWGQPQHF	TGTGCCACCAGCAGAGAATGGGGGCAGCCCCAGCATTTT
TRBD2	TRBV7-8	large	TRBJ2-7	CASSPSGSREQYF	TGTGCCAGCAGCCCTAGCGGGAGTCGCGAGCAGTACTTC
-	TRBV15	-	TRBJ2-5	CATSRDGETQYF	TGTGCCACCAGCAGAGATGGCGAGACCCAGTACTTC
-	TRBV7-2	-	TRBJ2-3	CASSLEFGGTDTQYF	TGTGCCAGCAGCTTAGAGTTTGGAGGAACAGATACGCAGTATTTT
-	TRBV6-1	-	TRBJ1-6	CASSDQVLNSPLHF	TGTGCCAGCAGTGATCAGGTTCTAAATTCACCCCTCCACTTT
-	TRBV5-1	-	TRBJ1-1	CASSLGDAEAFF	TGCGCCAGCAGCTTGGGGGACGCTGAAGCTTTCTTT
TRBD2	TRBV9	-	TRBJ2-1	CASSPRTSGNNEQFF	TGTGCCAGCAGCCCCCGGACTAGCGGTAACAATGAGCAGTTCTTC
-	TRBV7-9	-	TRBJ2-5	CASSLQGFVETQYF	TGTGCCAGCAGCCTCCAGGGATTCGTGGAGACCCAGTACTTC
-	TRBV19	-	TRBJ2-1	CASSRGHEQFF	TGTGCCAGTAGTAGAGGACATGAGCAGTTCTTC
-	TRBV13	-	TRBJ2-3	CASSLFSGLLGPDTQYF	TGTGCCAGCAGCTTATTCAGCGGACTGCTCGGCCCAGATACGCAGTATTTT
-	TRBV6-4	-	TRBJ2-2	CASSREAGAGELFF	TGTGCCAGCAGCCGTGAAGCAGGGGCCGGGGAGCTGTTTTTT